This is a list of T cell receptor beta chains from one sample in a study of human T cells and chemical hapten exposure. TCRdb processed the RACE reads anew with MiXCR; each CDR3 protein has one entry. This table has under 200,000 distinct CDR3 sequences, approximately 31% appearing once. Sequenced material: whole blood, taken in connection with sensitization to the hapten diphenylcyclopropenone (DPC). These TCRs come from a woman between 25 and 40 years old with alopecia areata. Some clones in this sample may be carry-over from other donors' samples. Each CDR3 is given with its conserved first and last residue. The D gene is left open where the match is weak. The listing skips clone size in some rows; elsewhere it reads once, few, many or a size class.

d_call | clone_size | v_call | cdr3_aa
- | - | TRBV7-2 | CASSPRQTTDTQYF
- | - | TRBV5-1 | CASSHGVVRHTDTQYF
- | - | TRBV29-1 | CSVGQAQAFF
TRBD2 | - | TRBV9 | CASSASGRLSYEQYF
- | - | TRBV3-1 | CASSHPLMNTEAFF
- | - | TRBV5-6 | CASSLGGWAGQETQYF
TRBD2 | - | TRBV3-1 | CASSQWLPTSGSSSTDTQYF
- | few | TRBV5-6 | CASSLWNEQFF
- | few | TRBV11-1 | CASSQDLSSYEQYF
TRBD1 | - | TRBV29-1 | CSAHPAGGRAGELFF
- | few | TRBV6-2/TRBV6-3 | CASHRRSTPNYGYTF
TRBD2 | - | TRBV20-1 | CSARLPGTSETEQFF
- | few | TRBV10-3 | CAISESMASRTSTDTQYF
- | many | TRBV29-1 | CSVGLRVAGELFF
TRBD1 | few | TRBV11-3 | CASSRAGQGYEQYF
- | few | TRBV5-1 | CASRKQTGRHQETQYF
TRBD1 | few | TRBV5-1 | CASSEGAVNQPQHF
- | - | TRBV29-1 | CSVSGSVQETQYF
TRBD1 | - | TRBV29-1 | CSAGDRENTEAFF
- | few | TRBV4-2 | CASSQIQTLDGYTF
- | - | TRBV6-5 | CASSYTTGNTIYF
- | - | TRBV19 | CASKEQGRETQYF
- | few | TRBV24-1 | CATSGDSNYGYTF
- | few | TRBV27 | CASSSLGWQAQYF
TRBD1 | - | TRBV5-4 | CASSPGTGDRAGELFF